Given below is one T cell receptor (beta chain) in context. Its antigen has not been determined. No base qualities exist here, and no much larger clone lies one base off it. The CDR3 measures 12 amino acids from cysteine to phenylalanine. Only the CDR3 DNA is retained, 36 bases long and in frame from the first base. CDR1 is given as MDHEN and CDR2 as SYDVKM, both from the germline V gene. V has 5 bases trimmed and J has 4 bases trimmed; junction bases matching no gene number 1. This entry comes from a study of blood T cell repertoires in COVID-19 (dated by TCRdb to 2020 to 2022). For the study in its entirety: For ImmuneRACE Cohort 3, a participant was defined as recovered based on two consecutive negative NP/OP PCR tests, clearance by a healthcare professional, or resolution of symptoms. The samples were drawn from two sources: the first 160 participants of the ongoing ImmuneRACE study, and about 1,300 subjects contributed by 6 global collaborators. The prospective study material was composed of cDNA or gDNA derived from T cells, B-cell-depleted T cells, or PBMCs. The repertoires were released in a freely available public database meant as a resource for research on the immune response to SARS-CoV-2. Sample metadata almost always included a de-identified subject ID, COVID-19 status, age in years and sex. The collaborator samples originated in the United States, Italy and Spain and spanned the acute and convalescent phases of COVID-19. The dataset comprised deeply sampled blood TCRbeta repertoires from subjects exposed to, actively infected with, or recovered from COVID-19. Where available, HLA class I and class II types were taken from metadata supplied by the sample provider and were not determined by assay-based typing.

Participants in the prospective study were enrolled through a virtual design, were aged roughly 18 to 100 years, and lived in fewer than 30 United States geographic areas. In the prospective study, cohorts were assigned on the basis of participant-reported clinical history obtained from a screening survey and a study questionnaire. Each participant in the prospective study had whole blood, serum and a nasopharyngeal or oropharyngeal swab collected by mobile phlebotomists. Participants in the prospective study had the option to provide additional blood draws and questionnaires over a 2-month period. Before DNA extraction, blood samples from the prospective study were shipped at room temperature or frozen. Summary of the overall study and its limitations: The quantity of clinical and demographic metadata differed by source and by participant and was supplied without curation.

TCRbeta CDR3 regions were amplified from genomic DNA using the immunoSEQ Assay, a bias-controlled multiplex PCR. The study's processing was this. The number of nucleated cells in each sample was estimated from the amplification of reference gene primers within the assay. To quantify the absolute abundance of each unique TCRbeta CDR3 rearrangement, sequence reads were collapsed and filtered. Productive Simpson clonality was computed per sample as the square root of Simpson's diversity index over productive rearrangements. TCRdb provides this immuneACCESS table in a form limited to in-frame rearrangements. Some clones are lacking; in checked studies, under half of them reflect an unresolved V gene, and why the rest are absent is not known. That table furnishes V, J and clone size, whereas the DNA furnished D and trimming. The sample includes some 200,000 clones, with 87% observed a single time. The ten largest make up approximately 7.2% of the sample.

The sequenced sample consisted of PBMCs or T cells enriched from blood (not recorded which). The chain is assembled from TRBV28 and TRBJ1-2, with TRBD1 identical over 7 junction bases. This receptor was obtained from a man aged 25 to 40 in a cohort exposed to, infected with or recovered from COVID-19 (not recorded which). CDR3 region: CASSTGAYGYTF. The DNA reads as follows: TGTGCCAGCAGTACAGGGGCCTATGGCTACACCTTC.